Each of the 25 T cell receptor beta chains below was sequenced from the same sample in a study of blood T cell repertoires in COVID-19. The assay was immunoSEQ multiplex PCR, and TCRdb's table has in-frame clones only and misses some. The sample shows roughly 270,000 clones, over 75% of them seen only once. Material for sequencing was peripheral blood. All receptors derive from a man between 18 and 35 years old with active or convalescent COVID-19.

The rearrangement uses TRBV5-1 and TRBJ1-6; D remains unclear. Germline loops: CDR1 SGHRS, CDR2 YFSETQ. V lost 5 bases and J 4 bases, leaving 10 bases between the germline ends. The CDR3 is made up of 14 amino acids. DNA of the CDR3: TGCGCCAGCAGTCAAGAGAGTTATAATTCACCCCTCCACTTT. Amino acid sequence: CASSQESYNSPLHF.

The V gene is TRBV12-5, the J gene TRBJ1-2; TRBD1 matches 8 bases. The CDR3 consists of 11 residues. CDR1 is LGHNT, CDR2 FRNRAP, per germline. J lost 10 bases, V lost 5 bases, and 3 bases had no gene match. This chain's CDR3 is CASGMDRDYTF. The CDR3 DNA reads as TGTGCTAGTGGTATGGACAGGGACTACACCTTC.

The chain combines TRBV20-1 with TRBJ1-1; D possibly corresponds to TRBD1 (5 bases). Germline lookup yields CDR1 DFQATT and CDR2 SNEGSKA (reference sequence). V lost 3 bases to trimming and J lost 1 base, with 6 bases between them. CDR3 length equals 12 residues. The CDR3 protein is CSASTGNTEAFF. CDR3 coding DNA: TGCAGTGCTAGTACAGGGAACACTGAAGCTTTCTTT.

This clone was observed a single time. The V call is TRBV14, the J call TRBJ1-1, with D possibly being TRBD1 (6 bases). CDR3 length: 14 residues. V was shortened by 4 bases and J by 4 bases, with 13 bases between the two germline ends. Germline V gene sequence: CDR1 SGHDN, CDR2 FVKESK. As DNA, the CDR3 is TGTGCCAGCAGCCGAACTTTACAGGGCACTGAAGCTTTCTTT. This translates into CASSRTLQGTEAFF.

This chain connects TRBV21-1 to TRBJ2-7; the table's TRBD2 call for D was not verified on the DNA. TRBV21-1 is assigned pseudogene status. The CDR3 runs to 14 residues. In DNA form, the CDR3 reads TGTGCCAGCACAAAGAGCGGGGTCTGGTACGAGCAGTACTTC. Its translation is CASTKSGVWYEQYF.

The J gene is TRBJ2-5, the V gene TRBV28, with 12 bases identical to TRBD2. Germline V CDR1 and CDR2: MDHEN, SYDVKM. The ends lost 7 bases at V and 7 bases at J; junction bases unmatched: 4. This CDR3 has 13 residues. CDR3 sequence reads: CASNLAGGRTQYF. CDR3 in DNA: TGTGCCAGCAACCTAGCGGGGGGGCGGACCCAGTACTTC.

The V call is TRBV6-5, the J call TRBJ2-3; D gene uncertain. The CDR3 totals 14 residues. Germline CDR1 reads MNHEY; CDR2 reads SVGAGI. Trimming cost V 6 bases and J 4 bases, with 14 bases left between them. CDR3 nucleotide sequence: TGTGCCAGCAGGCCCGGTCTATCGCCAGATACGCAGTATTTT. Protein: CASRPGLSPDTQYF.

The chain's CDR3 is CASSPFSGGGSTDTQYF. The CDR3 region has the DNA TGTGCCAGCAGCCCCTTTTCGGGTGGGGGGAGCACAGATACGCAGTATTTT. This chain connects TRBV14 to TRBJ2-3, with D perhaps matching TRBD2 (6 bases). Looked up from germline, CDR1 is SGHDN and CDR2 is FVKESK. Trimming pared 4 bases from V and 0 bases from J, leaving 17 bases between. The CDR3 contains 17 residues.

The chain joins TRBV15 to TRBJ1-1, with D maybe TRBD1 (6 bases). The V gene's germline CDR1 is LNHNV and CDR2 YYDKDF (reference sequence). The V gene lost 0 bases and the J gene lost 5 bases, with 10 bases spanning the gap. The CDR3 extends over 14 amino acids. CDR3 in amino acids: CATSRDQTGTEAFF. The CDR3 bases are TGTGCCACCAGCAGAGATCAAACAGGGACTGAAGCTTTCTTT.

V is TRBV19 and J is TRBJ1-6; 7 bases are a match to TRBD1. Germline CDR1 and CDR2: LNHDA and SQIVND (reference sequence). The CDR3 runs to 14 residues. Trimming at V came to 6 bases and at J to 6 bases, leaving 5 bases not matched to a gene. CDR3 nucleotide sequence: TGTGCCAGTAGAATGGGGACAGTTAATTCACCCCTCCACTTT. This codes for CASRMGTVNSPLHF.

The chain joins TRBV19 to TRBJ2-3; 10 bases map to TRBD2. The CDR3 has 15 amino acids. Germline V gene lookup returns CDR1 LNHDA and CDR2 SQIVND (reference sequence). With V trimmed by 3 bases and J by 4 bases, 4 bases remained unmatched. CDR3 sequence reads: CASSISGGRPDTQYF. CDR3 coding DNA: TGTGCCAGTAGTATTAGCGGGGGGCGGCCAGATACGCAGTATTTT. Full variable domain (rest looked up from reference TRBV19 and TRBJ2-3): DGGITQSPKYLFRKEGQNVTLSCEQNLNHDAMYWYRQDPGQGLRLIYYSQIVNDFQKGDIAEGYSVSREKKESFPLTVTSAQKNPTAFYLCASSISGGRPDTQYFGPGTRLTVL.

The chain uses TRBV3-1 (or the pseudogene TRBV3-2) and TRBJ1-1; D gene ambiguous. Germline V gene sequence: CDR1 LGHDT, CDR2 YNNKEL (reference sequence). The V gene lost 0 bases and the J gene lost 1 base, with 6 bases spanning the gap. This CDR3 has 14 residues. The CDR3 sequence is CASSQEGTNTEAFF. DNA for the CDR3: TGTGCCAGCAGCCAAGAGGGCACGAACACTGAAGCTTTCTTT.

The rearrangement links TRBV6-5 to TRBJ2-5; perhaps TRBD2 as D (5 bases). Deletions cut 0 bases from V and 5 bases from J, with 10 bases between. The CDR3 has 14 residues. Germline V lookup: CDR1 MNHEY, CDR2 SVGAGI. The CDR3 loop is CASSYSRVGETQYF. CDR3 coding DNA: TGTGCCAGCAGTTACTCGAGGGTCGGGGAGACCCAGTACTTC.

V usage is TRBV9 and J usage is TRBJ2-3, with 10 bases aligning to TRBD1. In germline, CDR1 is SGDLS, CDR2 YYNGEE. The V segment lost 4 bases and the J segment 6 bases; nucleotides outside the gene matches: 5. The CDR3 runs to 14 residues. CDR3 amino acids: CASSFRDRGDTQYF. The CDR3 region has the DNA TGTGCCAGCAGCTTCCGGGACAGGGGTGATACGCAGTATTTT.

The chain is built from TRBV4-3 and TRBJ1-1; 11 positions match TRBD1. The CDR3 is 15 residues long. With 3 bases clipped from V and 10 bases from J, the junction kept 10 bases outside the gene matches. CDR1 LGHNA and CDR2 YSLEER come from the germline V gene. CDR3 nucleotide sequence: TGCGCCAGCAGCCAGGACGGACAGGGGGCTTTTGGAGCTTTCTTT. This codes for CASSQDGQGAFGAFF.

The chain links TRBV6-1 to TRBJ1-1, with 7 bases lining up with TRBD1. The length of the CDR3 is 12 residues. Germline values: CDR1 MNHNS, CDR2 SASEGT. Trimming cost V 3 bases and J 11 bases; bases outside gene matches: 6. For the CDR3, the DNA is TGTGCCAGCAGTGACCAGGGGGAGTTCGCTTTCTTT. Residues: CASSDQGEFAFF.

This clone was seen a few times. The chain is built from TRBV27 and TRBJ1-4; 9 bases match TRBD1. V shed 2 bases, J shed 7 bases, and the junction held 2 bases outside the gene matches. CDR3 size: 14 residues. Germline CDR1 reads MNHEY; CDR2 reads SMNVEV (reference sequence). The CDR3 here is CASSLTGGSEKLFF. In DNA form, the CDR3 reads TGTGCCAGCAGTTTAACAGGGGGCAGTGAAAAACTGTTTTTT.

The chain is built from TRBV5-4 and TRBJ2-7; maybe TRBD2 (5 bases). CDR3 length: 15 residues. Germline V gene sequence: CDR1 SGHNT, CDR2 YYREEE (reference sequence). The V end was cut by 2 bases, the J end by 1 base, with 13 bases between. The CDR3 DNA follows: TGTGCCAGCAGCTTTGCACTAGACGAATCCTACGAGCAGTACTTC. Translating gives CASSFALDESYEQYF. Together with reference TRBV5-4 and TRBJ2-7, the CDR3 gives the full variable domain: ETGVTQSPTHLIKTRGQQVTLRCSSQSGHNTVSWYQQALGQGPQFIFQYYREEENGRGNFPPRFSGLQFPNYSSELNVNALELDDSALYLCASSFALDESYEQYFGPGTRLTVT.

The V gene is TRBV5-6, the J gene TRBJ1-6; TRBD1 aligns across 8 bases. V gave up 3 bases and J gave up 4 bases; unmatched junction bases: 6. The CDR3 is 16 amino acids. Germline V gene data show CDR1 as SGHDT and CDR2 as YYEEEE. The CDR3 loop is CASSWGTGAYNSPLHF. The CDR3 DNA follows: TGTGCCAGCAGCTGGGGGACAGGAGCTTATAATTCACCCCTCCACTTT.

The chain joins TRBV18 to TRBJ1-5; D unresolved. This CDR3 is 14 amino acids long. Germline lookup yields CDR1 KGHSH and CDR2 LQKENI. V was cut by 3 bases and J by 7 bases, with 13 bases left in between. CDR3 amino acids: CASSPDSGRQPQHF. The CDR3 DNA follows: TGTGCCAGCTCACCTGATTCGGGGAGGCAGCCCCAGCATTTT. Using reference TRBV18 and TRBJ1-5 for the parts outside the CDR3, the full variable domain is NAGVMQNPRHLVRRRGQEARLRCSPMKGHSHVYWYRQLPEEGLKFMVYLQKENIIDESGMPKERFSAEFPKEGPSILRIQQVVRGDSAAYFCASSPDSGRQPQHFGDGTRLSIL.

In the case of this clone: The sample holds other DNA sequences that translate to the same CDR3. The chain joins TRBV14 to TRBJ1-2, with TRBD1 identical over 8 bases. The CDR3 length is 13 residues. Unmatched junction bases numbered 0, after V lost 1 base and J lost 5 bases. CDR1 and CDR2 (germline): SGHDN, FVKESK. Here the CDR3 reads CASSQGQGYGYTF. The CDR3 coding sequence is TGTGCCAGCAGCCAAGGACAGGGGTATGGCTACACCTTC.

CDR3 loop: CASSSLVLAGGEANTGELFF. CDR3 DNA: TGCGCCAGCAGCTCCTTAGTCCTAGCGGGGGGGGAAGCGAACACCGGGGAGCTGTTTTTT. The chain has TRBV4-1 and TRBJ2-2; 12 nucleotides line up with TRBD2. Germline V gene sequence: CDR1 MGHRA, CDR2 YSYEKL. The CDR3 is 20 residues long. J gave up 0 bases and V 5 bases, and 13 bases lay outside the gene matches.

This clone came up once. The chain combines TRBV25-1 with TRBJ2-5, with 8 bases identical to TRBD1. Germline V gives CDR1 MGHDK, CDR2 SYGVNS. The junction had 5 bases not matched to a gene; V was cut back by 6 bases and J by 5 bases. The CDR3 length is 13 residues. The CDR3 sequence: CASRDRDRETQYF. CDR3 DNA: TGTGCCAGCAGGGACAGGGACAGGGAGACCCAGTACTTC.

The rearrangement joins TRBV6-5 to TRBJ1-2; D uncertain. The V and J ends lost 2 bases and 3 bases respectively, with 7 bases between them. CDR3 length: 13 amino acids. Germline values: CDR1 MNHEY, CDR2 SVGAGI. CDR3 residues: CASSYGPDYGYTF. CDR3 DNA: TGTGCCAGCAGTTACGGTCCAGACTATGGCTACACCTTC.

The rearrangement links TRBV12-5 to TRBJ2-1; 8 bases match TRBD1. Trimming took 5 bases from V and 8 from J; bases not matched to a gene: 8. The CDR3 sequence is 14 residues long. Germline V gene sequence: CDR1 LGHNT, CDR2 FRNRAP. CDR3 bases: TGTGCTAGTGGTCTAGGGACAGGACACGATGAGCAGTTCTTC. Encoded protein: CASGLGTGHDEQFF. Supplemented by reference TRBV12-5 and TRBJ2-1, the full variable domain reads DARVTQTPRHKVTEMGQEVTMRCQPILGHNTVFWYRQTMMQGLELLAYFRNRAPLDDSGMPKDRFSAEMPDATLATLKIQPSEPRDSAVYFCASGLGTGHDEQFFGPGTRLTVL.